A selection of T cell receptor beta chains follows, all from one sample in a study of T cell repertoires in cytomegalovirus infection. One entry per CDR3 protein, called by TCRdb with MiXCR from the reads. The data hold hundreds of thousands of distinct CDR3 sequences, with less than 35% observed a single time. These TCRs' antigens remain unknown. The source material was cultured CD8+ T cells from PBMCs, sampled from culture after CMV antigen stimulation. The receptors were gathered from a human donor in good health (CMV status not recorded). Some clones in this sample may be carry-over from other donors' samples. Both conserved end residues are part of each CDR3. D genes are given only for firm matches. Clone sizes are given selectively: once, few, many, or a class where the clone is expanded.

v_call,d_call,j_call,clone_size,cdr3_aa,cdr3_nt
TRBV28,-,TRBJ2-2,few,CASSSIRAMNTGELFF,TGTGCCAGCAGTTCAATCCGGGCCATGAACACCGGGGAGCTGTTTTTT
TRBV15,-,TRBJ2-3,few,CATSRGTGPGTDTQYF,TGTGCCACCAGCAGAGGAACGGGACCAGGCACAGATACGCAGTATTTT
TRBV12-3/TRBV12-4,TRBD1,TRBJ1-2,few,CASRSTGGALGNGYTF,TGTGCCAGCAGGTCGACAGGGGGCGCTTTGGGAAATGGCTACACCTTC
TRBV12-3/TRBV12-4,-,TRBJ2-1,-,CANSLYNEQFF,TGTGCCAACAGTCTTTACAATGAGCAGTTCTTC
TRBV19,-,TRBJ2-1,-,CASSITQGGNEQFF,TGTGCCAGTAGTATAACACAGGGAGGGAATGAGCAGTTCTTC
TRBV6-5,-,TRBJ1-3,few,CASSYPGGNTIYF,TGTGCCAGCAGTTACCCAGGGGGAAACACCATATATTTT
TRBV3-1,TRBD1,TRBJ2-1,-,CASSFRTGGQFF,TGTGCCAGCAGTTTTAGGACAGGGGGGCAGTTCTTC
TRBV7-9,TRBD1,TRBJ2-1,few,CASSPRDRAFDEQFF,TGTGCCAGCAGCCCTAGGGACAGAGCTTTTGATGAGCAGTTCTTC
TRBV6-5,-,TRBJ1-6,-,CASSRRGSENSPLHF,TGTGCCAGCAGTAGAAGGGGTTCAGAGAATTCACCCCTCCACTTT
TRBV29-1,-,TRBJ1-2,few,CSVMPTENYGYTF,TGCAGCGTTATGCCCACGGAAAACTATGGCTACACCTTC
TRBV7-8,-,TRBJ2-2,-,CASSPVPRVGTGELFF,TGTGCCAGCAGCCCAGTCCCCAGGGTGGGGACCGGGGAGCTGTTTTTT
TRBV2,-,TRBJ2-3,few,CASNTVFTDTQYF,TGTGCCAGCAACACGGTCTTCACAGATACGCAGTATTTT
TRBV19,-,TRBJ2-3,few,CASSMTGRGRLFTDTQYF,TGTGCCAGTAGTATGACAGGTCGCGGCAGACTATTCACAGATACGCAGTATTTT
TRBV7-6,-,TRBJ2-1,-,CASSLVVGVNEQFF,TGTGCCAGCAGCTTAGTAGTTGGGGTCAATGAGCAGTTCTTC
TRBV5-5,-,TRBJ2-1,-,CASSLDPGITYNEQFF,TGTGCCAGCAGCTTGGATCCAGGGATAACCTACAATGAGCAGTTCTTC
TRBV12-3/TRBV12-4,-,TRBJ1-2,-,CASSPGTALGYTF,TGTGCCAGCAGTCCAGGGACTGCACTCGGCTACACCTTC
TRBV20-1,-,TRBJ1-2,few,CSARDLTQGDYGYTF,TGCAGTGCTAGAGATCTGACTCAAGGGGACTATGGCTACACCTTC
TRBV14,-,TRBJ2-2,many,CASSQVRGPGELFF,TGTGCCAGCAGCCAAGTGCGGGGGCCCGGGGAGCTGTTTTTT
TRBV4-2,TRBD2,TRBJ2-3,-,CASSQDYLSGGYHYRTDTQYF,TGTGCCAGCAGCCAAGATTATCTAAGCGGGGGCTACCATTACCGCACAGATACGCAGTATTTT
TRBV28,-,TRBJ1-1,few,CASSFLSRDTEAFF,TGTGCCAGCAGTTTCCTATCCAGGGACACTGAAGCTTTCTTT
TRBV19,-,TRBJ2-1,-,CASSIPRHNEQFF,TGTGCCAGTAGTATACCCCGCCACAATGAGCAGTTCTTC
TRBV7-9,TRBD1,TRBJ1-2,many,CASSLGPTGGGYGYTF,TGTGCCAGCAGCTTAGGTCCGACAGGGGGCGGCTATGGCTACACCTTC
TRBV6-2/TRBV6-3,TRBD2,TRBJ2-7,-,CARTPGLAGYEQYF,TGTGCCCGCACCCCAGGACTAGCGGGCTACGAGCAGTACTTC
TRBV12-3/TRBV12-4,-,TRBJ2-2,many,CASSRGLGTGELFF,TGTGCCAGTTCCCGGGGGCTGGGCACCGGGGAGCTGTTTTTT
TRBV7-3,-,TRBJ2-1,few,CASSFDSGTGNEQFF,TGTGCCAGCAGCTTTGACTCAGGGACGGGAAATGAGCAGTTCTTC
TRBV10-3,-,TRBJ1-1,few,CAIRPGAGTEAFF,TGTGCCATCAGACCGGGGGCAGGGACGGAAGCTTTCTTT
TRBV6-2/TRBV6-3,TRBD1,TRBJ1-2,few,CASSSPGQDSYGYTF,TGTGCCAGCAGTTCGCCGGGACAGGACTCCTATGGCTACACCTTC
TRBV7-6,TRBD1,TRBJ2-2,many,CASSSPIKPLDPGQGASGELFF,TGTGCCAGCAGCTCTCCCATCAAACCCCTAGATCCGGGACAGGGGGCTTCCGGGGAGCTGTTTTTT
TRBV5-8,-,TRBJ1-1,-,CASSLAFEGYTEAFF,TGTGCCAGCAGCTTGGCGTTTGAGGGCTACACTGAAGCTTTCTTT
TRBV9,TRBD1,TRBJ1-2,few,CASSGGQGNYYGYTF,TGTGCCAGCAGCGGGGGACAGGGGAACTACTATGGCTACACCTTC
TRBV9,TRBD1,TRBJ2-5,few,CASSPQGALWETQYF,TGTGCCAGCAGCCCGCAGGGGGCCTTATGGGAGACCCAGTACTTC
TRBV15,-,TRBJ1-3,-,CATSPARGWGNTIYF,TGTGCCACCAGCCCGGCCAGGGGCTGGGGAAACACCATATATTTT
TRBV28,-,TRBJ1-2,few,CASSFIQGHYGYTF,TGTGCCAGCAGTTTTATCCAGGGCCACTATGGCTACACCTTC
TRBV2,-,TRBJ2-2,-,CASSVSGSAPGELFF,TGTGCCAGCAGTGTCAGCGGCTCGGCCCCCGGGGAGCTGTTTTTT
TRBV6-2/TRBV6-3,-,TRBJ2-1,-,CASSHLNLEHNEQFF,TGTGCCAGCAGCCACCTCAACCTAGAACACAATGAGCAGTTCTTC
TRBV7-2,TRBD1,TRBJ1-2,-,CASSLWTGRGYTF,TGTGCCAGCAGCCTCTGGACAGGGCGGGGCTACACCTTC
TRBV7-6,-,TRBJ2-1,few,CASSPVAAEQFF,TGTGCCAGCAGCCCCGTGGCGGCTGAGCAGTTCTTC
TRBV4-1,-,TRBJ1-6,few,CASSQEPAADSPLHF,TGCGCCAGCAGCCAAGAGCCGGCGGCGGATTCACCCCTCCACTTT
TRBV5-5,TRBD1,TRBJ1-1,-,CASSWWGQGASEAFF,TGTGCCAGCAGTTGGTGGGGACAGGGGGCCTCTGAAGCTTTCTTT
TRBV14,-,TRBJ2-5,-,CASSQEPLGPKETQYF,TGTGCCAGCAGCCAAGAGCCGTTGGGACCGAAAGAGACCCAGTACTTC
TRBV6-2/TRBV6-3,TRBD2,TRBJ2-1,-,CASSYERGTYNEQFF,TGTGCCAGCAGTTACGAGCGGGGGACCTACAATGAGCAGTTCTTC